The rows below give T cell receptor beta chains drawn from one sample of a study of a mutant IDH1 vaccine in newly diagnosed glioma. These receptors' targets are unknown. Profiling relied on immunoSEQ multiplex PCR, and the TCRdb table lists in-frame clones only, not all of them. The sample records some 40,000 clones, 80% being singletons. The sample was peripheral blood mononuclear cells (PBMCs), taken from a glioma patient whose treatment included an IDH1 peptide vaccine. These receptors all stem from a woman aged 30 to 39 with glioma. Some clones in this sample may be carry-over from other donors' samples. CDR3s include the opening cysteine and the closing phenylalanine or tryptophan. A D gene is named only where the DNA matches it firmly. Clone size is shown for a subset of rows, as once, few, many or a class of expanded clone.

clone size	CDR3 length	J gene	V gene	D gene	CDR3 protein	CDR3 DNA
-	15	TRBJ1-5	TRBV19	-	CASSIGGQGYQPQHF	TGTGCCAGTAGTATAGGAGGGCAGGGGTATCAGCCCCAGCATTTT
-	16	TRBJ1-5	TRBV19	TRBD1	CASSIRGTGGNQPQHF	TGTGCCAGTAGTATAAGGGGGACAGGGGGCAATCAGCCCCAGCATTTT
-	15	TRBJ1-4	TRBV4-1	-	CASSPSQGEFEKLFF	TGCGCCAGCAGCCCTTCACAGGGCGAGTTTGAAAAACTGTTTTTT
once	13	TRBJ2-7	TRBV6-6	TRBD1	CASSWDRAHEQYF	TGTGCCAGCAGTTGGGACAGGGCCCACGAGCAGTACTTC
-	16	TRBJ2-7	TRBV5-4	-	CASSPGLAESSYEQYF	TGTGCCAGCAGCCCCGGGTTAGCTGAGAGCTCCTACGAGCAGTACTTC
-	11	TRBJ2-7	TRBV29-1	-	CSVHRDYEQYF	TGCAGCGTTCACCGGGACTACGAGCAGTACTTC
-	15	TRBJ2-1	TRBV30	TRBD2	CAWGTSGRTTNEQFF	TGTGCCTGGGGGACTAGCGGGAGAACAACCAATGAGCAGTTCTTC
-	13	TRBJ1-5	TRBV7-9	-	CASSLAPLEPQHF	TGTGCCAGCAGCTTAGCCCCTTTGGAGCCCCAGCATTTT
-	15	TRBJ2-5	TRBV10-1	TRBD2	CASSEGGRPQETQYF	TGCGCCAGCAGTGAAGGCGGGAGACCACAAGAGACCCAGTACTTC
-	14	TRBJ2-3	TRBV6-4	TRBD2	CASSAGLATDTQYF	TGTGCCAGCAGTGCGGGACTAGCTACAGATACGCAGTATTTT
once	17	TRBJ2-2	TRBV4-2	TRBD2	CASSQALAGPNTGELFF	TGTGCCAGCAGCCAAGCCTTAGCGGGTCCGAACACCGGGGAGCTGTTTTTT
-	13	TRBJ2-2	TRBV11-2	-	CASSPMNTGELFF	TGTGCCAGCTCCCCCATGAACACCGGGGAGCTGTTTTTT
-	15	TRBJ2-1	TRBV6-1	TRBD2	CASSGGLAGGNEQFF	TGTGCCAGCAGTGGAGGTCTAGCGGGAGGAAATGAGCAGTTCTTC
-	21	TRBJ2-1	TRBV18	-	CASSPPIFAMMNYTMTQQQFF	TGTGCCAGCTCACCACCAATTTTCGCGATGATGAATTATACAATGACCCAGCAGCAGTTCTTC
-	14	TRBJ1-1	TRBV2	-	CASSPRGKNTEAFF	TGTGCCAGCAGTCCCAGAGGAAAGAACACTGAAGCTTTCTTT
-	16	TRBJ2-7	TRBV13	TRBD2	CASSSARTSGQGEQYF	TGTGCCAGCAGCTCCGCCCGGACTAGCGGGCAGGGAGAGCAGTACTTC
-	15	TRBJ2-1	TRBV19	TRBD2	CASSVTSGEYNEQFF	TGTGCCAGTAGTGTGACTAGCGGGGAATACAATGAGCAGTTCTTC
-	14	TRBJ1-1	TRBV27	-	CATRTGGSNTEAFF	TGTGCCACCCGCACCGGGGGTTCAAACACTGAAGCTTTCTTT
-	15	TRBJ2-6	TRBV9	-	CASRGRFSGANVLTF	TGTGCCTCCCGGGGGCGTTTCTCTGGGGCCAACGTCCTGACTTTC
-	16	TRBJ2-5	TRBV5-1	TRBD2	CASRPYLAGARETQYF	TGCGCCAGCAGACCGTATCTAGCGGGAGCAAGAGAGACCCAGTACTTC
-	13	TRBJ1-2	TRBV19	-	CASSITGAGGYTF	TGTGCCAGTAGTATTACGGGGGCGGGAGGCTACACCTTC
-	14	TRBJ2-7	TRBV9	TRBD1	CASSAGTGIYEQYF	TGTGCCAGCAGCGCCGGGACAGGGATTTACGAGCAGTACTTC
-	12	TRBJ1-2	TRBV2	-	CASSAGTHGYTF	TGTGCCAGCAGCGCCGGGACACACGGCTACACCTTC
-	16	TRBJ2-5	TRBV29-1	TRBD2	CSVRGGTSGRRETQYF	TGCAGCGTGAGGGGGGGGACTAGCGGGAGGAGGGAGACCCAGTACTTC
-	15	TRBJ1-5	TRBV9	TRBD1	CASSLGQGGNQPQHF	TGTGCCAGCAGCCTAGGACAGGGTGGCAATCAGCCCCAGCATTTT
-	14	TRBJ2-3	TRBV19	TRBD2	CASRRSGGTDTQYF	TGTGCCAGTAGGCGTAGCGGGGGCACAGATACGCAGTATTTT
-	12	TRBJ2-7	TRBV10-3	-	CASGTESYEQYF	TGTGCCAGCGGGACAGAGAGCTACGAGCAGTACTTC
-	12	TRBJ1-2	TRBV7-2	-	CASSRVNYGYTF	TGTGCCAGCAGCCGCGTTAACTATGGCTACACCTTC
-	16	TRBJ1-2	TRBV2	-	CASSEAGFGGARRGIF	TGTGCCAGCAGTGAAGCGGGTTTTGGGGGGGCACGGCGGGGGATCTTC
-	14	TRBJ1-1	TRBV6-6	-	CASSLAGSHTEAFF	TGTGCCAGCAGCCTCGCCGGCTCCCACACTGAAGCTTTCTTT
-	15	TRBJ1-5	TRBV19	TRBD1	CASSYGQGSNQPQHF	TGTGCCAGTAGTTATGGACAGGGTAGCAATCAGCCCCAGCATTTT
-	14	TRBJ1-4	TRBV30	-	CAWSVIDGTSKLFF	TGTGCCTGGAGTGTAATAGACGGGACATCAAAACTGTTTTTT
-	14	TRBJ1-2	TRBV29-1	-	CSVVGDTKRDGYTF	TGCAGCGTTGTTGGGGACACTAAACGAGATGGCTACACCTTC
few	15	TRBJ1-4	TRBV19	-	CASNQIRALNEKLFF	TGTGCCAGTAACCAAATCCGGGCACTTAATGAAAAACTGTTTTTT
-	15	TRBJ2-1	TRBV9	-	CASSVVGETYNEQFF	TGTGCCAGCAGCGTAGTGGGGGAGACCTACAATGAGCAGTTCTTC
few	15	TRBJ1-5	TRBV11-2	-	CASSLDVLFNQPQHF	TGTGCCAGCAGCTTAGATGTCCTATTCAATCAGCCCCAGCATTTT
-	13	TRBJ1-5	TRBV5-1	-	CASSWEGDQPQHF	TGCGCCAGCAGCTGGGAGGGCGATCAGCCCCAGCATTTT
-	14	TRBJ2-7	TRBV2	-	CASRKLGGTSEQYF	TGTGCCAGCAGAAAATTAGGCGGTACCTCCGAGCAGTACTTC
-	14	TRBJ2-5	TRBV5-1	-	CASSQTGIAETQYF	TGCGCCAGCAGCCAAACAGGGATCGCAGAGACCCAGTACTTC
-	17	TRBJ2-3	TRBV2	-	CASSSEVGLYLTDTQYF	TGTGCCAGCAGTAGTGAAGTGGGACTGTACCTCACAGATACGCAGTATTTT
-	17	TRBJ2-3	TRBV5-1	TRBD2	CASSFDPSGSSTDTQYF	TGCGCCAGCAGCTTTGATCCTAGCGGATCTAGCACAGATACGCAGTATTTT
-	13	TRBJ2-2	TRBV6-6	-	CASSLTTGGELFF	TGTGCCAGCAGTCTGACAACCGGCGGGGAGCTGTTTTTT
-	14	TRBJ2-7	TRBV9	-	CASSKGGVSYEQYF	TGTGCCAGCAGCAAAGGCGGGGTCTCCTACGAGCAGTACTTC
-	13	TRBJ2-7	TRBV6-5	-	CASRYSSVGEQYF	TGTGCCAGCAGATATTCTTCCGTGGGGGAGCAGTACTTC
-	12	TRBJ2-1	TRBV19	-	CASRSQRNEQFF	TGTGCCAGTAGGTCTCAGCGGAATGAGCAGTTCTTC
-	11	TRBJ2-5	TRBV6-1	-	CASTRLETQYF	TGTGCCAGCACGAGATTGGAGACCCAGTACTTC
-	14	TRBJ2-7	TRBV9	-	CASSQGTHRDEQYF	TGTGCCAGCAGCCAGGGAACGCATCGGGACGAGCAGTACTTC
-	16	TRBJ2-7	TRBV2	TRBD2	CASSEVGGRAGYEQYF	TGTGCCAGCAGTGAGGTTGGCGGGAGGGCCGGGTACGAGCAGTACTTC
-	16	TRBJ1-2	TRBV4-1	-	CASSPISTGANYGYTF	TGCGCCAGCAGCCCTATATCAACGGGAGCTAACTATGGCTACACCTTC
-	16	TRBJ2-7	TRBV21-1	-	CASSKNEDRTPGEQYF	TGTGCCAGCAGCAAAAATGAGGACAGGACCCCGGGCGAGCAGTACTTC
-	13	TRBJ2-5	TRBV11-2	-	CASVLRAPGEQYF	TGTGCCAGCGTACTGCGGGCGCCGGGGGAGCAGTACTTC
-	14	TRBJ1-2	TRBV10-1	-	CARQRRFSNYGYTF	TGCGCCCGCCAACGCAGGTTCTCTAACTATGGCTACACCTTC
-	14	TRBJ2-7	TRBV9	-	CASSPSTLDYEQYF	TGTGCCAGCAGCCCTTCAACCCTGGATTACGAGCAGTACTTC